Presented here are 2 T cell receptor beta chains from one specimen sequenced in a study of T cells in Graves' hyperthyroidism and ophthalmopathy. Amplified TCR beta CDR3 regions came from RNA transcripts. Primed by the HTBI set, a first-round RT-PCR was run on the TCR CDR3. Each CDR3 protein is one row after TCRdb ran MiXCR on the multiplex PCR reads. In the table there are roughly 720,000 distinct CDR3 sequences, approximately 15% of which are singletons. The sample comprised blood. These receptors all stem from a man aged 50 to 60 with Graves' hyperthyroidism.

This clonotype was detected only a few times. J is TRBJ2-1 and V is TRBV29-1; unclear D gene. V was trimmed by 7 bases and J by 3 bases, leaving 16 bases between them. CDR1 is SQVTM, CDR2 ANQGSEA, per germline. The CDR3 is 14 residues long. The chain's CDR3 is CSARTSHNYNEQFF. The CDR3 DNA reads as TGCAGCGCCCGGACCTCCCACAACTACAATGAGCAGTTCTTC.

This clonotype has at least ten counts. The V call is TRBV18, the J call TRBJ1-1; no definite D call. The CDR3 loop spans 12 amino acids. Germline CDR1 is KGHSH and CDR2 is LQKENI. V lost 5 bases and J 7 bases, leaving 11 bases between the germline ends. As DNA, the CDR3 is TGTGCCAGCTCATTGGCGCGGATTGAAGCTTTCTTT. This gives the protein CASSLARIEAFF.